A single sample gave rise to the 21 T cell receptor beta chains below, sequenced in a study of cytomegalovirus exposure and HLA in healthy donors. Primers for the PCR totalled 60 Vbeta and 13 Jbeta. The repertoire was sequenced with immunoSEQ multiplex PCR; TCRdb's copy has only in-frame clones and lacks some. This repertoire includes about 160,000 clones. The sample comprised PBMCs. The receptors derive from a woman aged 55-69 years in good health and CMV-seronegative.

V gene TRBV18 combines with J gene TRBJ1-5; 10 positions match TRBD1. V shed 6 bases and J 0 bases; nucleotides not matched to a gene: 14. CDR1 KGHSH and CDR2 LQKENI come from the germline V gene. The CDR3 is made up of 19 amino acids. CDR3: CASSPTRDRGIYSNQPQHF. CDR3 bases: TGTGCCAGCTCCCCAACCCGGGACAGGGGTATTTATAGCAATCAGCCCCAGCATTTT.

This sequence joins TRBV2 and TRBJ1-1, with D uncertain. V was cut by 2 bases and J by 10 bases, with 14 bases left in between. This CDR3 comprises 13 residues. From germline, CDR1 is SNHLY and CDR2 FYNNEI. CDR3 DNA sequence: TGTGCCAGCAGTGAAAGGCAGGCCGCCCGAGCTTTCTTT. Translating gives CASSERQAARAFF.

This rearrangement joins TRBV7-3 to TRBJ2-5; a weak D match, TRBD1 (5 bases). From germline, CDR1 is SGHTA and CDR2 FQGTGA. This CDR3 contains 13 residues. V was cut by 3 bases and J by 5 bases, with 10 bases left in between. The CDR3 DNA sequence: TGTGCCAGCAGCTTGGGGCACAGGGAGACCCAGTACTTC. It codes for CASSLGHRETQYF.

V and J are TRBV18 and TRBJ2-5; D is ambiguous. V was clipped by 0 bases and J by 1 base, with 6 bases between them. CDR1 is KGHSH, CDR2 LQKENI, per germline. This CDR3 has 14 residues. CDR3 sequence (DNA): TGTGCCAGCTCACCACCGAGTTTCCAAGAGACCCAGTACTTC. Translation gives CASSPPSFQETQYF.

The chain couples TRBV2 to TRBJ2-7; 8 positions agree with TRBD1. The CDR3 totals 13 residues. The V gene end was trimmed by 6 bases and the J gene end by 8 bases; junction bases not matched to a gene: 9. Germline V CDR1 and CDR2: SNHLY, FYNNEI. CDR3 DNA sequence: TGTGCCAGCAGCGGACAGGGAAACGGTCAGCAGTACTTC. Amino acids: CASSGQGNGQQYF.

V gene TRBV7-8 combines with J gene TRBJ1-1; TRBD1 matches at 9 bases. Germline V gene data show CDR1 as SGHVS and CDR2 as FQNEAQ. V lost 0 bases to trimming and J lost 5 bases; unmatched junction nucleotides: 4. This CDR3 contains 15 residues. The CDR3 DNA reads as TGTGCCAGCAGCTTAGCATTGACAGGGGGGACTGAAGCTTTCTTT. It yields the protein CASSLALTGGTEAFF.

This chain links TRBV7-9 with TRBJ2-7, with D tentatively TRBD1 (6 bases). The CDR3 extends over 15 amino acids. Deletions cut 4 bases from V and 4 bases from J, with 17 bases between. Germline V gene lookup returns CDR1 SEHNR and CDR2 FQNEAQ (reference sequence). CDR3 residues: CASSSTGLLAYEQYF. For the CDR3, the DNA is TGTGCCAGCAGCTCTACAGGGCTCCTCGCTTACGAGCAGTACTTC.

The chain links TRBV19 to TRBJ1-4; D possibly corresponds to TRBD1 (6 bases). The V gene lost 5 bases and the J gene lost 0 bases, with 13 bases spanning the gap. In germline, CDR1 is LNHDA, CDR2 SQIVND (reference sequence). The CDR3 covers 16 residues. CDR3 bases: TGTGCCAGTAGTTTCCGGACAGCAGCAACTAATGAAAAACTGTTTTTT. Translating it yields CASSFRTAATNEKLFF.

The J gene is TRBJ1-5, the V gene TRBV7-2; TRBD1 might be the D (6 bases). Trimming took 5 bases from V and 3 from J, leaving 14 bases between them. The germline gives CDR1 SGHTA, CDR2 FQGNSA. The CDR3 runs 15 residues. CDR3 sequence: CASSARQEINQPQHF. Written as DNA, the CDR3 is TGTGCCAGCAGCGCCAGACAGGAGATCAATCAGCCCCAGCATTTT.

V and J are TRBV6-1 and TRBJ2-1, with a tentative D call TRBD1 (6 bases). This CDR3 contains 16 residues. Germline CDR1 reads MNHNS; CDR2 reads SASEGT. The ends were cut back, 4 bases at V and 6 bases at J, with 19 bases in the middle. The chain's CDR3 is CASSALGGKWGNEQFF. The CDR3 DNA follows: TGTGCCAGCAGTGCCCTAGGGGGTAAATGGGGCAATGAGCAGTTCTTC.

The gene calls are TRBV18 and TRBJ2-2; 8 bases are a match to TRBD1. This CDR3 comprises 17 residues. Germline V CDR1 and CDR2: KGHSH, LQKENI. V lost 2 bases and J lost 4; bases outside the gene matches: 9. The CDR3 DNA sequence: TGTGCCAGCTCACCATTTAACAGGGGGATTCGCACCGGGGAGCTGTTTTTT. This translates into CASSPFNRGIRTGELFF.

The V and J genes are TRBV13 and TRBJ1-2, with a possible D match to TRBD1 (5 bases). Germline loops: CDR1 PRHDT, CDR2 FYEKMQ (reference sequence). Trimming left V 5 bases short and J 8 bases short, with 18 bases between. CDR3 length: 14 amino acids. The CDR3 bases are TGTGCCAGCAGCATCGCTGGACATCTAAAAGGCTACACCTTC. It is translated as CASSIAGHLKGYTF.

This chain joins TRBV5-1 and TRBJ2-2; perhaps TRBD1 as D (6 bases). Germline V gene lookup returns CDR1 SGHRS and CDR2 YFSETQ. The CDR3 is 17 amino acids. V shed 4 bases and J shed 3 bases, with 19 bases lying between them. The CDR3 DNA is TGCGCCAGCAGCCTCCTTGCACAGGGTGTCGACACCGGGGAGCTGTTTTTT. Translation: CASSLLAQGVDTGELFF.

The chain uses TRBV5-3 and TRBJ1-6, with D hard to call. TRBV5-3 is classed as an ORF, of uncertain function. The CDR3 length is 12 residues. The V end was cut by 5 bases, the J end by 7 bases, with 7 bases between. The CDR3 spells CARRHSNSPLHF. The CDR3 DNA follows: TGTGCCAGAAGACATAGCAATTCACCCCTCCACTTT.

V is TRBV5-1 and J is TRBJ2-7; weak D call: TRBD1 (5 bases). Trimming removed 3 bases from V and 2 bases from J, with 12 bases in between. The V gene's germline CDR1 is SGHRS and CDR2 YFSETQ. CDR3 length equals 14 residues. The CDR3 DNA follows: TGCGCCAGCAGCTCCCAGGCAGGGCCCTACGAGCAGTACTTC. This translates into CASSSQAGPYEQYF. Full variable domain (rest looked up from reference TRBV5-1 and TRBJ2-7): KAGVTQTPRYLIKTRGQQVTLSCSPISGHRSVSWYQQTPGQGLQFLFEYFSETQRNKGNFPGRFSGRQFSNSRSEMNVSTLELGDSALYLCASSSQAGPYEQYFGPGTRLTVT.

This chain connects TRBV6-6 to TRBJ1-6, with a tentative D call TRBD1 (5 bases). The CDR3 spans 16 residues. Germline V lookup: CDR1 MNHNY, CDR2 SVGAGI (reference sequence). Between the trimmed V and J ends, which lost 2 bases and 4 bases, there was a span of 12 bases. CDR3 coding DNA: TGTGCCAGCAGTTACGGGGAGGGGCTATATAATTCACCCCTCCACTTT. It yields the protein CASSYGEGLYNSPLHF.

The chain recombines TRBV5-1 with TRBJ2-2, with TRBD2 matching over 9 bases. Per germline, CDR1 SGHRS and CDR2 YFSETQ. The CDR3 is 22 residues long. V lost 4 bases to trimming and J lost 8 bases; unmatched junction nucleotides: 30. The CDR3: CASSQPGDDRTGTSLSRGELFF. In DNA, the CDR3 is TGCGCCAGCAGCCAACCGGGGGACGACCGAACCGGGACTAGCCTTAGTAGAGGGGAGCTGTTTTTT.

The chain recombines TRBV18 with TRBJ1-1; D remains unclear. This CDR3 has 14 amino acids. V was pared by 3 bases and J by 1 base, with 9 bases between. Per germline, CDR1 KGHSH and CDR2 LQKENI. CDR3 amino acids: CASSPREKNTEAFF. CDR3 bases: TGTGCCAGCTCACCTAGAGAGAAGAACACTGAAGCTTTCTTT.

The rearrangement joins TRBV9 to TRBJ2-5; 15 nucleotides match TRBD2. The germline gives CDR1 SGDLS, CDR2 YYNGEE. V was pared by 3 bases and J by 3 bases, with 6 bases of the junction left unmatched. The CDR3 has 17 amino acids. CDR3 in DNA: TGTGCCAGCAGCGGAGGGACTAGCGGGGGGCAAAAAGAGACCCAGTACTTC. Translation: CASSGGTSGGQKETQYF. The entire variable domain, with the rest obtained from reference TRBV9 and TRBJ2-5, is as follows: DSGVTQTPKHLITATGQRVTLRCSPRSGDLSVYWYQQSLDQGLQFLIQYYNGEERAKGNILERFSAQQFPDLHSELNLSSLELGDSALYFCASSGGTSGGQKETQYFGPGTRLLVL.

The chain has TRBV7-9 and TRBJ1-2; D possibly corresponds to TRBD1 (6 bases). The V and J ends lost 8 bases and 3 bases respectively, with 16 bases between them. This CDR3 has 14 amino acids. CDR1 and CDR2 (germline): SEHNR, FQNEAQ (reference sequence). CDR3 amino acids: CASGLGQGYYGYTF. CDR3 DNA sequence: TGTGCCAGCGGGCTGGGACAAGGGTACTATGGCTACACCTTC.

This sequence joins TRBV15 and TRBJ1-1; 7 bases align to TRBD1. Germline V gene lookup returns CDR1 LNHNV and CDR2 YYDKDF (reference sequence). After removal of 2 bases from V and 1 base from J, the junction contained 10 bases not matched to a gene. CDR3 length equals 17 residues. CDR3 nucleotide sequence: TGTGCCACCAGCAGAAGAGGGGGCTTCTATGGGAACACTGAAGCTTTCTTT. Its protein product is CATSRRGGFYGNTEAFF.